A selection of T cell receptor beta chains follows, all from one sample in a study of control samples from healthy donors and cancer patients. The method was immunoSEQ multiplex PCR; TCRdb's version includes in-frame clones alone and lacks a portion of them. Here the sample spans about 170,000 clones, around 92% being singletons. Input material: blood. These receptors all come from a woman aged 25 to 39 in good health. Each CDR3 is given with its conserved first and last residue. A D gene is named only where the DNA matches it firmly. Clone size is not always given. Where it is, it says once, few, many or a class for expanded clones.

>TRBJ2-3|TRBV10-3|NA|TRBD2
CAIKTSDHTDTQYF
TGTGCCATCAAGACTAGCGACCACACAGATACGCAGTATTTT
>TRBJ2-1|TRBV18|few|NA
CASSPPGNEQFF
TGTGCCAGCTCACCACCGGGGAATGAGCAGTTCTTC
>TRBJ2-5|TRBV30|NA|TRBD2
CAWSRTSGLQETQYF
TGTGCCTGGAGTCGAACTAGCGGACTCCAAGAGACCCAGTACTTC
>TRBJ1-5|TRBV19|NA|NA
CASRSQETSNQPQHF
TGTGCCAGTAGATCCCAGGAGACTAGCAATCAGCCCCAGCATTTT
>TRBJ2-7|TRBV19|NA|NA
CASSIGGGTGSYEQYF
TGTGCCAGTAGTATCGGCGGGGGGACAGGGTCCTACGAGCAGTACTTC
>TRBJ2-1|TRBV4-1|once|TRBD2
CASRKWGQREEYNEQFF
TGCGCCAGCAGAAAGTGGGGGCAGCGGGAGGAATACAATGAGCAGTTCTTC
>TRBJ2-6|TRBV6-6|once|NA
CATQGSSGANVLTF
TGTGCCACCCAGGGTAGCTCTGGGGCCAACGTCCTGACTTTC
>TRBJ2-1|TRBV6-2/TRBV6-3|NA|TRBD1
CASSQPGTGGYEQFF
TGTGCCAGCAGTCAGCCCGGGACAGGGGGCTATGAGCAGTTCTTC
>TRBJ1-5|TRBV2|NA|NA
CASSGGNQPQHF
TGTGCCAGCAGTGGGGGCAATCAGCCCCAGCATTTT
>TRBJ2-7|TRBV23-1|NA|NA
CASRRGFGYEQYF
TGCGCCAGCAGGAGGGGCTTCGGCTACGAGCAGTACTTC
>TRBJ2-5|TRBV2|NA|TRBD2
CASRTGTSGQETQYF
TGTGCCAGCAGAACCGGGACTAGCGGCCAAGAGACCCAGTACTTC
>TRBJ1-5|TRBV5-6|NA|TRBD1
CASSPGQSNQPQHF
TGTGCCAGCAGCCCGGGACAGAGCAATCAGCCCCAGCATTTT
>TRBJ2-1|TRBV5-6|NA|TRBD1
CASSLQGAEEQFF
TGTGCCAGCAGCTTGCAGGGGGCAGAGGAGCAGTTCTTC
>TRBJ1-1|TRBV2|NA|NA
CASSPGGNTEAFF
TGTGCCAGCAGTCCCGGCGGGAACACTGAAGCTTTCTTT
>TRBJ2-3|TRBV18|NA|NA
CASSVSASTDTQYF
TGTGCCAGCTCGGTGTCAGCTAGCACAGATACGCAGTATTTT
>TRBJ1-5|TRBV2|few|NA
CASSGQANQPQHF
TGTGCCAGCAGTGGACAGGCCAATCAGCCCCAGCATTTT
>TRBJ1-3|TRBV18|NA|TRBD1
CASSRRDRGSGNTIYF
TGTGCCAGCTCACGCCGGGACAGGGGCTCGGGAAACACCATATATTTT
>TRBJ2-3|TRBV5-4|NA|NA
CASSFVVTRINTDTQYF
TGTGCCAGCAGCTTTGTTGTGACTAGAATAAACACAGATACGCAGTATTTT
>TRBJ2-5|TRBV5-6|few|NA
CASSDLFRGESQETQYF
TGTGCCAGCAGCGACCTCTTCCGCGGGGAAAGTCAAGAGACCCAGTACTTC
>TRBJ2-5|TRBV7-2|NA|NA
CASSPQETQYF
TGTGCCAGCAGCCCCCAAGAGACCCAGTACTTC
>TRBJ2-7|TRBV5-6|NA|TRBD2
CASSLPGLGSYEQYF
TGTGCCAGCAGCCTACCTGGACTAGGCTCCTACGAGCAGTACTTC
>TRBJ2-3|TRBV6-4|NA|TRBD2
CASSSGLAGSTDTQYF
TGTGCCAGCAGCTCCGGACTAGCGGGTAGCACAGATACGCAGTATTTT
>TRBJ2-5|TRBV3-1/TRBV3-2|NA|NA
CASSQAPQETQYF
TGTGCCAGCAGCCAAGCGCCCCAAGAGACCCAGTACTTC
>TRBJ2-5|TRBV12-5|NA|NA
CASGSVVGETQYF
TGTGCTAGTGGTTCGGTAGTCGGGGAGACCCAGTACTTC
>TRBJ2-7|TRBV2|NA|TRBD1
CASSEQGADEQYF
TGTGCCAGCAGTGAACAGGGGGCGGACGAGCAGTACTTC
>TRBJ1-1|TRBV7-9|NA|TRBD1
CASSQGADTEAFF
TGTGCCAGCAGCCAGGGGGCGGACACTGAAGCTTTCTTT
>TRBJ2-7|TRBV2|NA|TRBD1
CASSDLGQGNEQYF
TGTGCCAGCAGTGATCTTGGACAGGGGAACGAGCAGTACTTC
>TRBJ2-2|TRBV6-4|once|TRBD2
CASSDKSGRSGELFF
TGTGCCAGCAGCGACAAAAGCGGGAGATCCGGGGAGCTGTTTTTT
>TRBJ1-5|TRBV19|NA|TRBD1
CASSFRDRGYNQPQHF
TGTGCCAGTAGTTTCCGGGACAGGGGCTATAATCAGCCCCAGCATTTT
>TRBJ2-3|TRBV15|NA|NA
CATSRDRRPSDTQYF
TGTGCCACCAGCAGAGATCGGAGGCCCTCAGATACGCAGTATTTT
>TRBJ2-1|TRBV28|NA|NA
CASSFFDEQFF
TGTGCCAGCAGTTTTTTCGATGAGCAGTTCTTC
>TRBJ2-7|TRBV28|NA|TRBD1
CASRSDRGGYEQYF
TGTGCCAGCAGGTCGGACAGGGGTGGCTACGAGCAGTACTTC
>TRBJ2-3|TRBV11-2|NA|TRBD2
CASSLRTSGGADTQYF
TGTGCCAGCAGCCTCCGGACTAGCGGGGGTGCGGATACGCAGTATTTT
>TRBJ2-2|TRBV24-1|NA|NA
CATSDLRQETTGELFF
TGTGCCACCAGTGATTTGCGACAGGAGACCACCGGGGAGCTGTTTTTT
>TRBJ2-3|TRBV18|NA|TRBD1
CASSPGRGTDTQYF
TGTGCCAGCTCACCGGGCAGGGGGACAGATACGCAGTATTTT
>TRBJ2-7|TRBV9|NA|TRBD2
CASSPGTSGSYEQYF
TGTGCCAGCAGTCCCGGGACTAGCGGGAGCTACGAGCAGTACTTC
>TRBJ2-7|TRBV3-1/TRBV3-2|NA|TRBD1
CASSRDRSYEQYF
TGTGCCAGCAGCCGGGACAGGTCCTACGAGCAGTACTTC
>TRBJ2-7|TRBV30|NA|TRBD1
CAWRGQFSYEQYF
TGTGCCTGGAGGGGACAGTTCTCCTACGAGCAGTACTTC
>TRBJ2-3|TRBV4-2|NA|NA
CASSQKTSTDTQYF
TGTGCCAGCAGCCAAAAAACTAGCACAGATACGCAGTATTTT
>TRBJ1-2|TRBV2|NA|NA
CASSVRFYGYTF
TGTGCCAGCAGTGTCCGATTCTATGGCTACACCTTC
>TRBJ1-5|TRBV18|NA|NA
CASSPGNQPQHF
TGTGCCAGCTCACCAGGAAATCAGCCCCAGCATTTT
>TRBJ2-7|TRBV24-1|NA|TRBD2
CATSVTSGSEQYF
TGTGCCACCAGTGTGACTAGCGGGAGCGAGCAGTACTTC
>TRBJ1-3|TRBV5-6|once|TRBD1
CASRQDRAGNTIYF
TGTGCCAGCAGGCAGGACAGGGCTGGAAACACCATATATTTT
>TRBJ2-5|TRBV11-3|NA|TRBD2
CASSLGLAGPQETQYF
TGTGCCAGCAGCTTAGGACTAGCGGGCCCACAAGAGACCCAGTACTTC
>TRBJ1-6|TRBV6-4|NA|NA
CAGNSRGPNSPLHF
TGTGCCGGCAATTCACGGGGGCCCAATTCACCCCTCCACTTT
>TRBJ2-2|TRBV7-9|NA|NA
CASSLARSTNAGELFF
TGTGCCAGCAGCTTAGCGCGGTCAACGAACGCCGGGGAGCTGTTTTTT
>TRBJ1-2|TRBV3-1/TRBV3-2|NA|NA
CASSQVVTYGYTF
TGTGCCAGCAGCCAAGTTGTCACCTATGGCTACACCTTC
>TRBJ2-2|TRBV11-3|NA|TRBD1
CASSPGQLNTGELFF
TGTGCCAGCAGCCCGGGACAGCTAAACACCGGGGAGCTGTTTTTT
>TRBJ1-1|TRBV28|NA|TRBD1
CASSLSPGTGNEAFF
TGTGCCAGCAGTTTATCACCCGGGACAGGGAATGAAGCTTTCTTT
>TRBJ1-2|TRBV30|NA|TRBD1
CAWSANLGQGGGYTF
TGTGCCTGGAGTGCAAACCTGGGACAGGGCGGTGGCTACACCTTC
>TRBJ2-1|TRBV29-1|NA|NA
CSVEGRASSYNEQFF
TGCAGCGTTGAAGGGCGGGCGAGCTCCTACAATGAGCAGTTCTTC
>TRBJ1-1|TRBV5-5|few|NA
CASSLVVWTMNTEAFF
TGTGCCAGCAGCTTGGTGGTGTGGACTATGAACACTGAAGCTTTCTTT
>TRBJ2-4|TRBV5-8|once|TRBD1
CASSTDRAKNIQYF
TGTGCCAGCAGCACGGACAGGGCCAAAAACATTCAGTACTTC
>TRBJ2-7|TRBV6-1|NA|NA
CASSEMGYEQYF
TGTGCCAGCAGTGAAATGGGCTACGAGCAGTACTTC
>TRBJ2-5|TRBV27|NA|TRBD2
CASSTRTRETQYF
TGTGCCAGCAGTACTCGGACTAGGGAGACCCAGTACTTC
>TRBJ2-1|TRBV5-6|NA|NA
CASSLGRDEQFF
TGTGCCAGCAGCTTGGGCCGGGATGAGCAGTTCTTC
>TRBJ2-7|TRBV6-1|NA|NA
CASSEGPNSYEQYF
TGTGCCAGCAGTGAAGGGCCTAACTCCTACGAGCAGTACTTC